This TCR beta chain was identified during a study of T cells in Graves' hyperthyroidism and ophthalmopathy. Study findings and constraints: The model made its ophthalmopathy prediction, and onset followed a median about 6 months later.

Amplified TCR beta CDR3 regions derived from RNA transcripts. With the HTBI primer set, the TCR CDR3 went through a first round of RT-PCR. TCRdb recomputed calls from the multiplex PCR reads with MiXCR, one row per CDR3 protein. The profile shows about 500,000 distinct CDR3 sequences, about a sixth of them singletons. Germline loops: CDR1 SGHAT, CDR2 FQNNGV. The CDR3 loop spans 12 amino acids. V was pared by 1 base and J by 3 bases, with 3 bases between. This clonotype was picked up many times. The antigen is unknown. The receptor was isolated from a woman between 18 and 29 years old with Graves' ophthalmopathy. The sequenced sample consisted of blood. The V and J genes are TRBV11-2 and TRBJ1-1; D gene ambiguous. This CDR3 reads CASSLVDTEAFF. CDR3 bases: TGTGCCAGCAGCTTAGTTGACACTGAAGCTTTCTTT.